A single sample is the source of the 29 T cell receptor beta chains below, sequenced in a study of PD-1 blockade in mismatch repair-deficient tumors. Sequencing was performed with immunoSEQ multiplex PCR; in TCRdb, only in-frame clones are kept and a portion is missing. The data show 100,000 to 150,000 clones, 88% seen once. Material: peripheral blood, obtained roughly 70 weeks after starting pembrolizumab. The receptor set was obtained from an adult with mismatch repair-deficient cancer.

This chain links TRBV29-1 with TRBJ2-7, with 9 bases identical to TRBD2. Germline assignment: CDR1 SQVTM and CDR2 ANQGSEA. The CDR3 runs 14 residues. This chain's CDR3 is CSGTPGSGSNEQYF. The CDR3 coding sequence is TGCAGTGGGACTCCTGGTAGCGGGAGCAACGAGCAGTACTTC.

The chain carries TRBV10-2 and TRBJ2-7, with TRBD1 matching over 7 bases. CDR3 length equals 13 residues. Germline V gene sequence: CDR1 WSHSY, CDR2 SAAADI. After removal of 8 bases from V and 2 bases from J, the junction contained 6 bases not matched to a gene. The CDR3 protein is CASYGDRTYEQYF. CDR3 sequence (DNA): TGCGCCAGCTATGGGGACAGAACCTACGAGCAGTACTTC.

The chain has TRBV7-2 and TRBJ2-1; unclear D gene. This CDR3 is built from 15 residues. CDR1 and CDR2 from the germline V gene are SGHTA and FQGNSA. The ends were cut back, 2 bases at V and 5 bases at J, with 13 bases in the middle. The chain's CDR3 is CASSLQGLNNNEQFF. CDR3 nucleotide sequence: TGTGCCAGCAGCTTACAAGGGCTAAACAACAATGAGCAGTTCTTC.

The chain carries TRBV4-3 and TRBJ2-7; 7 nucleotides match TRBD1. The CDR3 covers 14 residues. The V segment lost 4 bases and the J segment 3 bases; nucleotides outside the gene matches: 6. Germline V gives CDR1 LGHNA, CDR2 YSLEER. This chain's CDR3 is CASSPLTGSYEQYF. CDR3 coding DNA: TGCGCCAGCAGCCCCCTGACAGGGAGCTACGAGCAGTACTTC.

This chain joins TRBV7-9 and TRBJ1-2; D remains unclear. Germline V CDR1 and CDR2: SEHNR, FQNEAQ (reference sequence). The CDR3 loop spans 12 amino acids. V was shortened by 5 bases and J by 8 bases, with 12 bases between the two germline ends. This chain's CDR3 is CASSLGVGGYTF. The CDR3, as DNA: TGTGCCAGCAGCCTTGGGGTGGGAGGCTACACCTTC.

This chain connects TRBV7-6 to TRBJ2-7; 10 positions agree with TRBD2. V lost 3 bases and J lost 3; bases outside the gene matches: 2. The germline gives CDR1 SGHVS, CDR2 FNYEAQ. The CDR3 runs 14 residues. The CDR3 spells CASSFGTSVYEQYF. The CDR3 DNA is TGTGCCAGCAGCTTCGGGACTAGCGTCTACGAGCAGTACTTC.

The chain couples TRBV11-2 to TRBJ2-3; 10 bases line up with TRBD2. The junction had 12 bases not matched to a gene; V was cut back by 5 bases and J by 4 bases. The CDR3 consists of 17 residues. Per germline, CDR1 SGHAT and CDR2 FQNNGV. CDR3 loop: CASSLNSGSGRADTQYF. CDR3 in DNA: TGTGCCAGCAGCCTCAATTCTGGCAGCGGGAGGGCAGATACGCAGTATTTT.

The V and J genes are TRBV28 and TRBJ2-7; D possibly corresponds to TRBD1 (6 bases). Germline CDR1 reads MDHEN; CDR2 reads SYDVKM. Trimming shortened V by 6 bases and J by 3 bases, and 15 bases separated the two germline ends. The CDR3 sequence is 14 residues long. The CDR3 is CASSSPIQGYEQYF. The CDR3 DNA sequence: TGTGCCAGCAGCTCCCCGATACAGGGCTACGAGCAGTACTTC.

The rearrangement joins TRBV29-1 to TRBJ2-7, with D possibly matching TRBD1 (5 bases). This CDR3 is 13 amino acids long. V shed 4 bases and J shed 6 bases, with 16 bases lying between them. Per germline, CDR1 SQVTM and CDR2 ANQGSEA. CDR3 in amino acids: CSVARQGILEQYF. In DNA form, the CDR3 reads TGCAGCGTTGCAAGGCAGGGAATCCTCGAGCAGTACTTC.

This chain links TRBV29-1 with TRBJ2-3; 7 nucleotides line up with TRBD1. With V trimmed by 7 bases and J by 0 bases, 4 bases remained unmatched. CDR1 and CDR2 (germline): SQVTM, ANQGSEA. This CDR3 spans 13 amino acids. The CDR3 protein is CSAGQVSTDTQYF. In DNA form, the CDR3 reads TGCAGCGCCGGACAGGTCAGCACAGATACGCAGTATTTT.

The chain has TRBV19 and TRBJ2-1; the D is unclear. This CDR3 has 18 amino acids. Trimming removed 6 bases at V and 0 bases at J, with 21 bases between. In germline, CDR1 is LNHDA, CDR2 SQIVND (reference sequence). CDR3 sequence: CASSTPTMRSPSYNEQFF. In DNA form, the CDR3 reads TGTGCCAGTAGCACCCCGACGATGCGAAGTCCCTCCTACAATGAGCAGTTCTTC.

This clone came up once. The V and J genes are TRBV19 and TRBJ2-1, with 11 bases aligning to TRBD1. The CDR3 has 13 residues. J lost 16 bases, V lost 3 bases, and 8 bases had no gene match. From germline, CDR1 is LNHDA and CDR2 SQIVND (reference sequence). The CDR3 reads CASSMGQGVGGFF. The DNA for the CDR3 is TGTGCCAGTAGTATGGGACAGGGGGTTGGCGGATTCTTC.

V gene TRBV15 combines with J gene TRBJ2-7, with D perhaps TRBD1 (6 bases). The ends were cut back, 6 bases at V and 0 bases at J, with 6 bases in the middle. The CDR3 runs to 12 residues. CDR1 is LNHNV and CDR2 is YYDKDF in the germline V gene (reference sequence). CDR3 in amino acids: CATRDSSYEQYF. CDR3 DNA sequence: TGTGCCACCAGGGACAGCTCCTACGAGCAGTACTTC.

The J gene is TRBJ1-5, the V gene TRBV6-6; no firm D call. Trimming removed 4 bases at V and 0 bases at J, with 10 bases between. The CDR3 runs 15 residues. Germline CDR1 reads MNHNY; CDR2 reads SVGAGI (reference sequence). CDR3 DNA sequence: TGTGCCAGCAGTTCAGGAGAGATTAGCAATCAGCCCCAGCATTTT. Translated, it gives CASSSGEISNQPQHF.

In DNA, the CDR3 is TGTGCCACCAGCAGACGACTACAGGGGTCCGGGGAGCTGTTTTTT. Its translation: CATSRRLQGSGELFF. This chain connects TRBV15 to TRBJ2-2, with 7 bases fitting TRBD1. The CDR3 length is 15 residues. Trimming at V came to 2 bases and at J to 6 bases, leaving 6 bases not matched to a gene. Per germline, CDR1 LNHNV and CDR2 YYDKDF (reference sequence).

The genes are TRBV9 and TRBJ2-7; the D is unclear. The CDR3 is 14 residues long. Trimming cost V 4 bases and J 4 bases, with 15 bases left between them. From germline, CDR1 is SGDLS and CDR2 YYNGEE. The chain's CDR3 is CASSPTTVPYEQYF. DNA for the CDR3: TGTGCCAGCAGCCCCACGACTGTACCTTACGAGCAGTACTTC.

This clone appeared a single time. The chain carries TRBV14 and TRBJ2-1, with TRBD2 identical over 10 bases. With 1 base clipped from V and 10 bases from J, the junction kept 7 bases outside the gene matches. CDR1 and CDR2 (germline): SGHDN, FVKESK. The CDR3 is 15 amino acids. In DNA, the CDR3 is TGTGCCAGCAGCCAAGGGGCTAGCGGGGGCCGAGAGCAGTTCTTC. Encoded protein: CASSQGASGGREQFF.

This sequence joins TRBV5-1 and TRBJ2-3, with D possibly being TRBD1 (6 bases). Germline V lookup: CDR1 SGHRS, CDR2 YFSETQ. V dropped 2 bases and J dropped 0 bases, with 10 bases sitting between them. The CDR3 is 15 residues long. CDR3 protein: CASSFQGTSTDTQYF. In DNA, the CDR3 is TGCGCCAGCAGCTTTCAGGGGACGAGCACAGATACGCAGTATTTT.

The rearrangement links TRBV4-3 to TRBJ2-1; weak D call: TRBD1 (5 bases). The germline V and J ends were trimmed by 0 bases and 4 bases, with 10 bases remaining between them. This CDR3 is built from 15 residues. Germline V lookup: CDR1 LGHNA, CDR2 YSLEER. CDR3 sequence (DNA): TGCGCCAGCAGCCAAGATAGGTACAGGTACAATGAGCAGTTCTTC. Amino acid sequence: CASSQDRYRYNEQFF.

The chain couples TRBV30 to TRBJ2-3, with no clear D. CDR3 size: 11 residues. V lost 5 bases and J lost 2, with 5 bases in between. In germline, CDR1 is GTSNPN, CDR2 SVGIG (reference sequence). In DNA, the CDR3 is TGTGCCTGGGGGCTCACAGATACGCAGTATTTT. Translating gives CAWGLTDTQYF.

V gene TRBV18 combines with J gene TRBJ2-7; 8 nucleotides line up with TRBD1. This CDR3 contains 17 residues. The J segment lost 3 bases and the V segment lost 5 bases, leaving 15 bases of the junction unmatched. Germline CDR1 KGHSH, CDR2 LQKENI. The DNA for the CDR3 is TGTGCCAGCTCAAAGTATCAGCCGGGACAGGCCTTCTACGAGCAGTACTTC. Its protein product is CASSKYQPGQAFYEQYF.

The chain links TRBV14 to TRBJ2-5; D is ambiguous. Trimming removed 1 base at V and 2 bases at J, with 8 bases between. This CDR3 is built from 14 residues. The germline CDR1 and CDR2 sequences are SGHDN and FVKESK. This CDR3 reads CASSQVGHQETQYF. DNA of the CDR3: TGTGCCAGCAGCCAAGTGGGCCATCAAGAGACCCAGTACTTC.

The rearrangement uses TRBV19 and TRBJ2-1, with a weak D call TRBD1 (6 bases). CDR3 length: 14 amino acids. CDR1 and CDR2 from the germline V gene are LNHDA and SQIVND (reference sequence). The V end lost 5 bases, the J end lost 6 bases, and 14 bases lay between the germline ends. This chain's CDR3 is CASSLGTPANEQFF. In DNA, the CDR3 is TGTGCCAGTAGTTTGGGGACACCGGCCAATGAGCAGTTCTTC.

The chain joins TRBV5-6 to TRBJ2-7; D is perhaps TRBD1 (5 bases). Germline V CDR1 and CDR2: SGHDT, YYEEEE. This CDR3 is 14 amino acids long. The V end was cut by 1 base, the J end by 3 bases, with 11 bases between. The CDR3 DNA reads as TGTGCCAGCAGCTTGCTGCGACAGCACTACGAGCAGTACTTC. Residues: CASSLLRQHYEQYF.

Only one count was recorded for this clone. The rearrangement uses TRBV27 and TRBJ2-5; TRBD2 aligns across 8 bases. CDR1 MNHEY and CDR2 SMNVEV come from the germline V gene (reference sequence). The V and J ends lost 1 base and 7 bases, in that order; junction bases with no gene match: 8. This CDR3 has 15 amino acids. The CDR3, as DNA: TGTGCCAGCAGTTTATTCTCAAAACGGGGGGGGACCCAGTACTTC. As protein: CASSLFSKRGGTQYF.

The rearrangement uses TRBV4-1 and TRBJ2-7; D may be TRBD1 (5 bases). CDR1 is MGHRA and CDR2 is YSYEKL in the germline V gene. The CDR3 is made up of 14 amino acids. Trimming stripped 1 base from V and 2 bases from J, with 9 bases between. The CDR3 protein is CASSQGRAPYEQYF. The CDR3 DNA reads as TGCGCCAGCAGCCAAGGCAGGGCCCCCTACGAGCAGTACTTC.

This chain uses TRBV4-1 with TRBJ2-5; weak D call: TRBD1 (5 bases). Germline V lookup: CDR1 MGHRA, CDR2 YSYEKL. The V end was cut by 2 bases, the J end by 5 bases, with 15 bases between. The CDR3 has 15 amino acids. Here the CDR3 reads CASSQSPGMRETQYF. The CDR3 region has the DNA TGCGCCAGCAGCCAATCGCCAGGGATGCGGGAGACCCAGTACTTC.

This chain joins TRBV30 and TRBJ2-2, with D hard to call. V dropped 2 bases and J dropped 7 bases, with 14 bases sitting between them. This CDR3 comprises 14 residues. CDR1 and CDR2 from the germline V gene are GTSNPN and SVGIG (reference sequence). CDR3 loop: CAWSSDDWDGELFF. As DNA, the CDR3 is TGTGCCTGGAGTTCAGATGATTGGGACGGGGAGCTGTTTTTT. The variable domain in full, completed from reference TRBV30 and TRBJ2-2, reads SQTIHQWPATLVQPVGSPLSLECTVEGTSNPNLYWYRQAAGRGLQLLFYSVGIGQISSEVPQNLSASRPQDRQFILSSKKLLLSDSGFYLCAWSSDDWDGELFFGEGSRLTVL.

This clone was seen more than once but under ten times. This sequence joins TRBV6-5 and TRBJ2-7, with 8 bases fitting TRBD2. Germline V gene sequence: CDR1 MNHEY, CDR2 SVGAGI. With 4 bases clipped from V and 0 bases from J, the junction kept 2 bases outside the gene matches. CDR3 length: 14 residues. This CDR3 is CASSSGLASYEQYF. For the CDR3, the DNA is TGTGCCAGCAGTTCCGGACTAGCCTCCTACGAGCAGTACTTC.